This T cell receptor (beta chain) derives from a study of graft-versus-host responses after intestinal transplantation. Study information: Multivisceral, liver-intestinal, or isolated intestinal grafts were transplanted into recipients. Each patient got anti-thymocyte globulin induction, then tacrolimus and steroids for around 3 years. General observations from the study: Researchers found GvH clones in recipient marrow, and some showed up first in ileum or blood. Within the allografts of patients who had graft-donor T cell macrochimerism, graft-versus-host to host-versus-graft clonal ratios were high.

About this clone itself: The target antigen is unknown.

V was pared by 5 bases and J by 4 bases, with 4 bases of the junction left unmatched. In germline, CDR1 is SGHAT, CDR2 FQNNGV. CDR3 length: 13 residues. Profiling relied on immunoSEQ multiplex PCR, and the TCRdb table lists in-frame clones only, not all of them. Of approximately 75,000 clones listed, about 90% are singletons. The source of this sequence is a human donor who was the organ donor for an intestinal transplant. The starting material was unstimulated CD8+ T cells sorted from spleen or lymph node cells, obtained before transplant. J is TRBJ1-2 and V is TRBV11-2, with TRBD1 identical over 7 bases. This CDR3 is CASSSTGAYGYTF. CDR3 DNA sequence: TGTGCCAGCAGCAGTACAGGGGCCTATGGCTACACCTTC.